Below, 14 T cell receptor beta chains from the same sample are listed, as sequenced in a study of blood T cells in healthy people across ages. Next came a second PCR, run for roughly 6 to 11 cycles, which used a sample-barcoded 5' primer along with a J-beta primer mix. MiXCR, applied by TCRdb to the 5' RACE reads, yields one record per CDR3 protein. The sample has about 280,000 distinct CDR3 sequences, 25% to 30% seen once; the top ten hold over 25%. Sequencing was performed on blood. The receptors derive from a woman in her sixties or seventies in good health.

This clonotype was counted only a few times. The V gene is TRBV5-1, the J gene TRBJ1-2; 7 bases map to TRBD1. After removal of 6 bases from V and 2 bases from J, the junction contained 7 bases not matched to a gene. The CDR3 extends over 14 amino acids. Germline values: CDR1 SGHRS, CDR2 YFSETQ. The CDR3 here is CASTQTGTNYGYTF. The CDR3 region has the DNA TGCGCCAGCACCCAGACAGGGACCAACTATGGCTACACCTTC.

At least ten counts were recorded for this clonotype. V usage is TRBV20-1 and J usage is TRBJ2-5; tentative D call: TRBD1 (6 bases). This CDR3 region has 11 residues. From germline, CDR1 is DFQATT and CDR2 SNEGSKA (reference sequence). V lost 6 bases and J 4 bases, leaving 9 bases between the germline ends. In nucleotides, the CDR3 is TGCAGTGCCGGACAGAGAGAGACCCAGTACTTC. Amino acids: CSAGQRETQYF.

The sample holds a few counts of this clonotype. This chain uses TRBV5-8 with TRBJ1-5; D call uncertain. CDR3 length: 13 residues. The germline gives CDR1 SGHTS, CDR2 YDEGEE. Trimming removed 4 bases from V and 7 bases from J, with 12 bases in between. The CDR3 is CASSQGIGQPQHF. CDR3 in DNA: TGTGCCAGCAGCCAAGGTATCGGGCAGCCCCAGCATTTT.

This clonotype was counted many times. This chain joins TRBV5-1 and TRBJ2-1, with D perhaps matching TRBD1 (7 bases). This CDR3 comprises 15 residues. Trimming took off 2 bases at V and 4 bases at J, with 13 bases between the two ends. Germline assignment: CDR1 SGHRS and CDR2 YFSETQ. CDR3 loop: CASSFEGAGYNEQFF. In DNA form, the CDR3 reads TGCGCCAGCAGCTTCGAGGGGGCGGGGTACAATGAGCAGTTCTTC.

CDR3 sequence (DNA): TGCAGTGCTAGAGGGCGGGGACGGACTTTACAAGAGACCCAGTACTTC. Residues: CSARGRGRTLQETQYF. The rearrangement joins TRBV20-1 to TRBJ2-5; the D gene is possibly TRBD2 (6 bases). Germline V gene sequence: CDR1 DFQATT, CDR2 SNEGSKA (reference sequence). CDR3 length: 16 amino acids. Trimming left V 1 base short and J 2 bases short, with 17 bases between.

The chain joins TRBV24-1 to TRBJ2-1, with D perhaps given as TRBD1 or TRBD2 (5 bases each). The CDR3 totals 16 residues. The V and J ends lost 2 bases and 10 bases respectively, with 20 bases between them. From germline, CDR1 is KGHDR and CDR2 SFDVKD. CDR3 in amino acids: CATSDYRRAQSQEQFF. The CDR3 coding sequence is TGTGCCACCAGTGATTACAGGCGGGCGCAATCCCAAGAGCAGTTCTTC.

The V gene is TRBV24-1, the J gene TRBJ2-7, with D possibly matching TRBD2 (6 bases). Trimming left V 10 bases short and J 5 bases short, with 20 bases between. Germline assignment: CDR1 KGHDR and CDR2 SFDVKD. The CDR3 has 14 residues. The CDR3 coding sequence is TGTGCCACTTCCCAGCAAGGAGGGACGAACGAGCAGTACTTC. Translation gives CATSQQGGTNEQYF.

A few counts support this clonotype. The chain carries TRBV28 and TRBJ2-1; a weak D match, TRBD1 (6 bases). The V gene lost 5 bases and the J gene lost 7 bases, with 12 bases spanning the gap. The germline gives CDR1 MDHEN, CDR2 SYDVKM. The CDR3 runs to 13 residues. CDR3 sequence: CASSRRTANEQFF. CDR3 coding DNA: TGTGCCAGCAGTCGCCGGACAGCAAATGAGCAGTTCTTC.

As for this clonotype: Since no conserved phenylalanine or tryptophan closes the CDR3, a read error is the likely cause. As DNA, the CDR3 is TGTGCCAGCAGTTTAGAGGCGGGCGTGACCTACGAGCAGTACTCC. It encodes CASSLEAGVTYEQYS. The chain couples TRBV28 to TRBJ2-5, with D possibly matching TRBD2 (5 bases). The closer fit of TRBJ2-7 to the DNA end suggests the J call may be wrong. The V gene's germline CDR1 is MDHEN and CDR2 SYDVKM. This CDR3 has 15 amino acids.

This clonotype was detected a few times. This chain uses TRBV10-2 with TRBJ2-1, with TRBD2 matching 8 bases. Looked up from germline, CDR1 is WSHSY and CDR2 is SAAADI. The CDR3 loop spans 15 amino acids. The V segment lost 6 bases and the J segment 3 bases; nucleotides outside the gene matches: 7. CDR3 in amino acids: CASRAAGDGYNEQFF. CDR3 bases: TGCGCCAGCAGAGCAGCGGGAGACGGCTACAATGAGCAGTTCTTC.

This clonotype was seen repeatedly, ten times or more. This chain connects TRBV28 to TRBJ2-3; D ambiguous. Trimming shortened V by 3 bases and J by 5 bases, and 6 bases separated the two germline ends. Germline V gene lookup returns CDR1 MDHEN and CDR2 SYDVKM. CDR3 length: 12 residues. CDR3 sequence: CASSFRRDTQYF. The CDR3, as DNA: TGTGCCAGCAGTTTTCGGAGAGATACGCAGTATTTT.

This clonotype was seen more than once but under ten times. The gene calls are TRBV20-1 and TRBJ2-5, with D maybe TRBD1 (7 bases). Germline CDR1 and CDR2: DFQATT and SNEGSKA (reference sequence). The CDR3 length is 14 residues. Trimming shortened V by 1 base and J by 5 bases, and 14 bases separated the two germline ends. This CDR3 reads CSARAPTGRETQYF. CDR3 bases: TGCAGTGCTAGAGCCCCGACAGGGAGGGAGACCCAGTACTTC.

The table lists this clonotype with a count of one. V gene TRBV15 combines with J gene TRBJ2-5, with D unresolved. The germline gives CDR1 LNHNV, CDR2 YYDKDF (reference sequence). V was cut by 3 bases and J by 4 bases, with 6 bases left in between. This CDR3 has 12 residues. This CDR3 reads CATSSGVETQYF. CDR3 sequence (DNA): TGTGCCACCAGCAGCGGAGTAGAGACCCAGTACTTC.

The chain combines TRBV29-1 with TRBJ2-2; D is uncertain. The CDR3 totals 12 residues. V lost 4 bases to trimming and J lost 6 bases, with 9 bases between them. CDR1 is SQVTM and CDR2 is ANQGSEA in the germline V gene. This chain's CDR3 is CSVVRRAGELFF. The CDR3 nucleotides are TGCAGCGTTGTCCGGCGCGCCGGGGAGCTGTTTTTT.